The T cell receptor (beta chain) under discussion was sequenced for a study of beta chain bispecific antibodies for T cell cancers. About the research overall: Healthy donor T cells cocultured with leukemia lines and bispecific antibodies. The leukemia lines expressed TRBV12-3 (Jurkat) and TRBV5-5 (HPB-ALL).

Trimming pared 3 bases from V and 7 bases from J, leaving 9 bases between. The CDR3 sequence is 13 residues long. From germline, CDR1 is MNHEY and CDR2 SMNVEV (reference sequence). The table lists this clonotype with many counts. The antigen is unknown. General study results and limits: In these mixed samples, most targeted TRBV reads derived from the leukemia cell line.

T cells were expanded from blood mononuclear cells for roughly 3 days with anti-CD3 OKT3 or CD3/CD28 beads. Culture medium contained IL-2 at about 91 IU/ml and IL-7 at roughly 4.9 ng/ml. Some 5 x 10^4 normal T cells were cocultured with some 5 x 10^4 target cells and bispecific antibody. One entry per CDR3 protein results from TCRdb running MiXCR on the 5' RACE reads. The data contain about 20,000 distinct CDR3 sequences, approximately 2.4% of them singletons. Sample: healthy donor T cells cultured with leukemia cells. The TCR sequence derives from a human donor in good health. Some clones in this sample may be carry-over from other donors' samples. The genes are TRBV27 and TRBJ2-2, with a possible D match to TRBD2 (5 bases). The CDR3 DNA sequence: TGTGCCAGCAGTTTCAGAGGGATCGGGGAGCTGTTTTTT. Translation: CASSFRGIGELFF.